A single sample is the source of the 14 T cell receptor beta chains below, sequenced in a study of T cell changes during pregnancy in multiple sclerosis. Sequenced by immunoSEQ multiplex PCR; TCRdb stores in-frame clones only, minus some. The sample carries some 30,000 clones, roughly 90% recorded once. Sequencing used CD8+ T cells from peripheral blood mononuclear cells, obtained in the second trimester of pregnancy. All receptors derive from a female donor with multiple sclerosis, enrolled in a pregnancy study.

The rearrangement joins TRBV4-1 to TRBJ2-1, with a tentative D call TRBD2 (6 bases). The CDR3 consists of 16 residues. The germline V gene has CDR1 MGHRA and CDR2 YSYEKL. With 1 base removed from V and 6 bases from J, the gap between germline ends came to 16 bases. The DNA for the CDR3 is TGCGCCAGCAGCCAAGTGGGGGGAGGATTTTTCAATGAGCAGTTCTTC. Translating it yields CASSQVGGGFFNEQFF.

The CDR3 here is CASSLLAKPYF. The CDR3 region has the DNA TGTGCCAGCAGCTTGCTCGCGAAACCCTACTTC. The chain uses TRBV5-8 and TRBJ2-4, with no clear D. The V gene lost 1 base and the J gene lost 16 bases, with 12 bases spanning the gap. The CDR3 has 11 residues. Per the germline V gene, CDR1 is SGHTS and CDR2 is YDEGEE.

This chain uses TRBV28 with TRBJ2-7; D is uncertain. The CDR3 has 11 amino acids. CDR1 is MDHEN and CDR2 is SYDVKM in the germline V gene. V shed 4 bases and J shed 3 bases, with 4 bases lying between them. The CDR3 DNA follows: TGTGCCAGCAGTTCGTACTACGAGCAGTACTTC. Amino acids: CASSSYYEQYF. Using reference TRBV28 and TRBJ2-7 for the parts outside the CDR3, the full variable domain is DVKVTQSSRYLVKRTGEKVFLECVQDMDHENMFWYRQDPGLGLRLIYFSYDVKMKEKGDIPEGYSVSREKKERFSLILESASTNQTSMYLCASSSYYEQYFGPGTRLTVT.

The rearrangement uses TRBV7-9 and TRBJ1-4, with D unresolved. The germline V gene encodes CDR1 SEHNR and CDR2 FQNEAQ (reference sequence). The CDR3 extends over 18 amino acids. Trimming removed 6 bases from V and 8 bases from J, with 28 bases in between. CDR3 in DNA: TGTGCCAGCAGTTCATACCCCGGTGCGGGGAGTGGTTTGGAAAAACTGTTTTTT. Its translation is CASSSYPGAGSGLEKLFF.

V and J are TRBV5-5 and TRBJ2-7, with 8 bases matching TRBD1. The germline CDR1 and CDR2 sequences are SGHKS and YYEKEE (reference sequence). The CDR3 runs 14 residues. Trimming took 0 bases from V and 5 from J; bases not matched to a gene: 4. The CDR3 region has the DNA TGTGCCAGCAGCTTGGAGCAGGGGGCTCACGAGCAGTACTTC. Encoded protein: CASSLEQGAHEQYF.

The gene calls are TRBV21-1 and TRBJ1-3; the table's D gene call, TRBD1, was not cross checked with the DNA. TRBV21-1 counts as a pseudogene. The CDR3 runs to 20 residues. Written as DNA, the CDR3 is TGTGCCAGCAGCAAAGATTGCAGGACAGGGGATAACCGCTCTGGAAACACCATATATTTT. Translation gives CASSKDCRTGDNRSGNTIYF.

The chain couples TRBV9 to TRBJ2-1; TRBD1 matches 11 bases. The CDR3 loop spans 16 amino acids. The V and J ends lost 3 bases and 7 bases, in that order; junction bases with no gene match: 9. Per the germline V gene, CDR1 is SGDLS and CDR2 is YYNGEE. CDR3 sequence reads: CASSAARDRGSNEQFF. The CDR3 DNA sequence: TGTGCCAGCAGCGCCGCCCGGGACAGGGGGTCTAATGAGCAGTTCTTC.

This clone was observed a few times. Compared with germline, one end of the junction differs, possibly owing to a read error. The J gene is TRBJ2-7, the V gene TRBV6-1; TRBD2 agrees at 7 bases. This CDR3 has 19 amino acids. CDR1 is MNHNS and CDR2 is SASEGT in the germline V gene. The CDR3 sequence is CASSGSDRSQGGESSEQYF. CDR3 coding DNA: TGTGCCAGCAGTGGATCCGACCGCTCGCAGGGAGGGGAATCCTCCGAGCAGTACTTC.

V usage is TRBV6-1 and J usage is TRBJ2-1; 13 bases fit TRBD2. The CDR3 is 15 residues long. Germline CDR1 MNHNS, CDR2 SASEGT. V lost 5 bases, J lost 6 bases, and 4 bases stayed unmatched. The CDR3 bases are TGTGCCAGCAGTATACTAGCGGGGGGGCGCAATGAGCAGTTCTTC. It codes for CASSILAGGRNEQFF.

This sequence joins TRBV18 and TRBJ1-2; D gene ambiguous. The CDR3 consists of 13 residues. V lost 3 bases to trimming and J lost 5 bases, with 10 bases between them. CDR1 KGHSH and CDR2 LQKENI come from the germline V gene. CDR3: CASSPSEPYGYTF. The CDR3 DNA follows: TGTGCCAGCTCACCGAGTGAACCGTATGGCTACACCTTC.

The rearrangement joins TRBV6-4 to TRBJ2-3; a weak D match, TRBD2 (7 bases). Per the germline V gene, CDR1 is MRHNA and CDR2 is SNTAGT. The CDR3 is made up of 15 amino acids. Trimming left V 0 bases short and J 2 bases short, with 9 bases between. The CDR3 DNA reads as TGTGCCAGCAGTGACTCGGCGGGGGCCACAGATACGCAGTATTTT. This sequence encodes CASSDSAGATDTQYF.

The V and J genes are TRBV28 and TRBJ2-1; possibly TRBD2 for D (6 bases). Germline CDR1 is MDHEN and CDR2 is SYDVKM. This CDR3 region has 14 residues. V dropped 7 bases and J dropped 5 bases, with 15 bases sitting between them. CDR3 residues: CASTQTRPNNEQFF. The CDR3 coding sequence is TGTGCCAGCACCCAGACTAGACCTAACAATGAGCAGTTCTTC. The full variable domain, completed using reference TRBV28 and TRBJ2-1, is DVKVTQSSRYLVKRTGEKVFLECVQDMDHENMFWYRQDPGLGLRLIYFSYDVKMKEKGDIPEGYSVSREKKERFSLILESASTNQTSMYLCASTQTRPNNEQFFGPGTRLTVL.

J is TRBJ2-2 and V is TRBV7-6; D is possibly TRBD2 (6 bases). The CDR3 runs 16 residues. Germline CDR1 is SGHVS and CDR2 is FNYEAQ. Trimming removed 2 bases from V and 5 bases from J, with 15 bases in between. The CDR3 sequence: CASSLFVRGRTGELFF. For the CDR3, the DNA is TGTGCCAGCAGCTTATTTGTTCGGGGGAGGACCGGGGAGCTGTTTTTT.

This chain joins TRBV11-2 and TRBJ2-7; maybe TRBD1 (5 bases). V was pared by 4 bases and J by 5 bases, with 15 bases between. The germline gives CDR1 SGHAT, CDR2 FQNNGV. This CDR3 is 14 amino acids long. The CDR3, as DNA: TGTGCCAGCAGCTCAACCCTCAGGGTTAACGAGCAGTACTTC. It codes for CASSSTLRVNEQYF.